This TCR beta chain was captured in a study of long-term antiretroviral therapy in people with HIV. Survey-level resolution applied to immunoSEQ assay v3.0. TCRdb's copy holds only in-frame clones and misses some; the assay was immunoSEQ multiplex PCR. The sample contains some 22,000 clones, roughly 84% of which appear only once. The CDR3 loop spans 15 amino acids. The ends lost 4 bases at V and 5 bases at J; junction bases unmatched: 6. Germline CDR1 is SGHRS and CDR2 is YFSETQ. Study results and limitations: Increased diversity was seen after ART, yet it remained lower than in transplant donor controls.

A note on this clone: Its antigen is as yet unknown.

The sample in question was unsorted PBMCs, obtained at the start of antiretroviral therapy. This chain uses TRBV5-1 with TRBJ1-4; 9 bases fit TRBD1. This sequence originates from a man between 45 and 60 years old with HIV. This CDR3 reads CASSPEGTGNEKLFF. In DNA form, the CDR3 reads TGCGCCAGCAGCCCAGAGGGGACAGGGAATGAAAAACTGTTTTTT.